The T cell receptor (beta chain) under discussion was sequenced for a study of T-cell reconstitution after alpha-beta-depleted transplantation in children. Unique molecular identifiers were incorporated into the prepared TCRbeta library. TCRdb recomputed calls from the PCR reads with MiXCR, one row per CDR3 protein. The sample carries roughly 100,000 distinct CDR3 sequences, about 5.6% recorded once. Trimming removed 2 bases from V and 4 bases from J, with 9 bases in between. The CDR3 consists of 13 residues. Germline CDR1 is DFQATT and CDR2 is SNEGSKA (reference sequence). The sample consisted of PBMCs, mostly from graft donor cells, taken 60 days after TCRalphabeta/CD19-depleted stem cell transplant. The sequence was obtained from a female patient between 2 and 15 years old who had a stem cell transplant for Fanconi anemia, so the T cells may come from the graft donor. The rearrangement uses TRBV20-1 and TRBJ1-3; D uncertain. The CDR3 sequence is CSARIQSGNTIYF. In nucleotides, the CDR3 is TGCAGTGCTAGAATTCAGAGCGGAAACACCATATATTTT.